The rows below give T cell receptor beta chains drawn from one sample of a study of T cells in localized non-small cell lung cancer. Libraries were prepared by immunoSEQ multiplex PCR; TCRdb keeps only in-frame clonotypes and omits some of them. The sample shows 1,500 or so clones, 19% of them seen only once. Here the sequenced sample was lung tumor tissue, taken before any cancer treatment. These receptors were obtained from a woman aged 40-69 years with stage I lung adenocarcinoma. CDR3s include the opening cysteine and the closing phenylalanine or tryptophan. D genes are given only for firm matches. Expanded clones get a size class; other rows say once, few or many, or leave the size out.

J	D	size	V	DNA	CDR3
TRBJ2-5	NA	NA	TRBV19	TGTGCCAGTAGTATCCAACAGGGAAAGGAGACCCAGTACTTC	CASSIQQGKETQYF
TRBJ1-6	NA	few	TRBV28	TGTGCCAGCAGTTTAGACAGTCCCCCCTTCTATAATTCACCCCTCCACTTT	CASSLDSPPFYNSPLHF
TRBJ1-6	NA	few	TRBV28	TGTGCCAGCAGTTTCGAGGGGGAAAGGGATTCACCCCTCCACTTT	CASSFEGERDSPLHF
TRBJ2-7	NA	few	TRBV28	TGTGCCAGCAGTTTCTCCGGGTCCCTCTCCTACGAGCAGTACTTC	CASSFSGSLSYEQYF
TRBJ1-2	NA	large	TRBV11-3	TGTGCCAGCAGCTTCGACAGTCCCATCTATGGCTACACCTTC	CASSFDSPIYGYTF
TRBJ2-5	TRBD2	medium-sized	TRBV11-3	TGTGCCAGCAGCTTACAAGGGACTAGCGGGTCACAAGAGACCCAGTACTTC	CASSLQGTSGSQETQYF
TRBJ2-5	TRBD2	few	TRBV11-3	TGTGCCAGCAGCACCCAAGGGACTAGCGGAAGCCAAGAGACCCAGTACTTC	CASSTQGTSGSQETQYF
TRBJ1-1	TRBD1	few	TRBV28	TGTGCCAGCAGGGGACAGGGGTGGGGTGAAGCTTTCTTT	CASRGQGWGEAFF
TRBJ2-3	TRBD1	few	TRBV7-4	TGTGCCAGCAGCTGGACAGGGCACACAGATACGCAGTATTTT	CASSWTGHTDTQYF
TRBJ2-5	NA	few	TRBV11-3	TGTGCCAGCAGCTTAGGTGGCAGGGTGGGCGAGACCCAGTACTTC	CASSLGGRVGETQYF
TRBJ2-7	NA	NA	TRBV9	TGTGCCAGCAGCGTATCCCCTTACTCCTCCGACGAGCAGTACTTC	CASSVSPYSSDEQYF
TRBJ2-3	TRBD2	NA	TRBV4-1	TGCGCCAGCAGCCAAGATCGGGCTAGCGGGACGACAGATACGCAGTATTTT	CASSQDRASGTTDTQYF